This record looks at one T cell receptor (beta chain) sequence and its context. In the authors' workflow: Quantification of nucleated cells was approximated via reference gene primer amplification. Only in-frame clones appear in the TCRdb table, and some are missing; sequencing was by immunoSEQ multiplex PCR. That table furnishes V, J and clone size, whereas the DNA furnished D and trimming. The data contain around 300,000 clones, 85% to 90% of them singletons. The entry originates in a study of blood T cell repertoires in COVID-19. On the study more broadly: Samples came from the United States, Italy and Spain, spanning acute and convalescent COVID-19. In each case, the material was cDNA or gDNA derived from T cells, B-cell-depleted T cells, or PBMCs.

The clonotype originates from a middle-aged woman with acute or convalescent COVID-19. Material for sequencing was peripheral blood.

This chain's CDR3 is CASSTPGYSIHQSNEQFF. The CDR3 coding sequence is TGTGCCAGCAGCACGCCAGGGTACTCTATCCACCAAAGCAATGAGCAGTTCTTC. The genes are TRBV6-2 or TRBV6-3 and TRBJ2-1; tentative D call: TRBD1 (5 bases). The V and J ends lost 6 bases and 6 bases respectively, with 27 bases between them. In germline, CDR1 is MNHEY, CDR2 SVGEGT. The CDR3 has 18 residues.